The following is a TCR beta chain sequence with its context. Its binding antigen is unknown. No qualities accompany the bases; no much larger clone lies one base away. Patients with autoimmune disease history or receiving systemic immunosuppression were excluded from the trial. Peripheral blood for TCR sequencing was collected from all dose cohorts at baseline, on cycle 4 day 1, and on cycle 7 day 1. The samples were drawn from a first-in-human, open-label, multicenter phase I dose-escalation trial of ivuxolimab. Adults with locally advanced or metastatic melanoma, renal cell carcinoma, hepatocellular carcinoma or head and neck squamous cell carcinoma were enrolled in the trial. Before TCR sequencing, CD4+ and CD8+ T cells were separately sorted from peripheral blood. These data originate in a study of OX40 agonist ivuxolimab in advanced cancers. Turning to the overall study: The costimulatory receptor OX40 (CD134) was targeted by ivuxolimab, a fully human IgG2 agonistic monoclonal antibody. Partial responses occurred in three dose-escalation patients, of whom one had hepatocellular carcinoma and two had cutaneous melanoma. The paper covers the monotherapy dose-escalation part of the phase I ivuxolimab trial, which included N of about 56 patients. Of the roughly 52 dose-escalation patients, hepatocellular carcinoma was present in roughly 19, melanoma in approximately 15, renal cell carcinoma in 9 and head and neck cancer in 9. A male proportion of roughly 85% and a mean age of about 60 years, ranging from about 20 to 80, were recorded for the dose-escalation cohort. Peripheral TCRbeta sequencing was intended to test whether TCR sequence diversity was altered and clonal T-cell expansion was caused by ivuxolimab. Intravenous ivuxolimab was administered to patients every 2 weeks at six dose levels: 0.01, 0.1, 0.3, 1.5, 3 and 10 mg/kg. Prior anti-PD-1, anti-PD-L1 or anti-CTLA-4 therapy was permitted, and checkpoint inhibitors had been received by 40% to 50% of dose-escalation patients.

The CDR3 runs 15 amino acids, cysteine and phenylalanine included. The entry retains the CDR3 DNA only, 45 bases that are in frame from base 1. From the germline V gene, CDR1 is SNHLY and CDR2 is FYNNEI. Deletion took 4 bases off V and 7 bases off J, with a span of 14 bases between the germline ends. Genomic DNA was extracted from sorted cells for sequencing of the TCRbeta CDR3 region. The immunoSEQ Assay was used for sequencing of TCRbeta CDR3 regions. TCRdb stores this immuneACCESS table with in-frame sequences only. Part of the clones is absent; in the studies checked, under half of the shortfall reflects unresolved V genes, and no reason is known for the rest. Present in this sample are over 75,000 clones, around nine tenths of which were seen just once. Together, the top ten hold 1.4% to 1.5% of the sample. Results and caveats for the whole study, not just this receptor: Antigen specificity was not determined for the clonally expanded peripheral T cells. Partial responders in the 0.1-3.0 mg/kg groups had among the lowest normalized peripheral clonal expansion, especially among CD8+ T cells. On average, CD8+ T cells showed more expanded clones than CD4+ T cells after ivuxolimab. Low levels of normalized T-cell clonal expansion were also seen in some nonresponding patients. At doses of 0.1 to 3.0 mg/kg, clonal expansion of both CD4+ and CD8+ T cells in blood was seen between baseline and week 6.

The clonotype comes from an adult with an advanced solid tumor such as melanoma, head and neck, liver or kidney cancer. The sequence joins TRBV2 to TRBJ1-6, with TRBD1 perhaps the D gene, on 5 matching bases. Here the sequenced sample was CD4+ or CD8+ T cells sorted from blood, taken in a trial of the OX40 agonist ivuxolimab. CDR3 reads: CASSVWAGGNSPLHF. The DNA sequence follows: TGTGCCAGCAGTGTTTGGGCCGGGGGGAATTCACCCCTCCACTTT.